Listed below are T cell receptor beta chains from one sample, sequenced in a study of T cell repertoires in cytomegalovirus infection. From the reads, TCRdb called clonotypes with MiXCR, one entry per CDR3 protein. The sample records around 270,000 distinct CDR3 sequences, approximately 9.2% being singletons. Sequenced: PBMCs. These receptors all stem from a human donor in good health (CMV status not recorded). Some clones in this sample may be carry-over from other donors' samples. Both conserved end residues are part of each CDR3. Each record gives: D gene, J gene, CDR3 length, clone size, V gene, CDR3 protein, CDR3 DNA. The D gene is left open where the match is weak. Clone sizes are given selectively: once, few, many, or a class where the clone is expanded.

D: NA; J: TRBJ2-5; length: 13; size: many; V: TRBV10-3; CDR3: CAITERLQETQYF; DNA: TGTGCCATCACCGAGCGGCTCCAAGAGACCCAGTACTTC
D: NA; J: TRBJ2-7; length: 15; size: NA; V: TRBV11-2; CDR3: CASSLEHGSPYEQYF; DNA: TGTGCCAGCAGCTTAGAGCACGGGAGTCCCTACGAGCAGTACTTC
D: NA; J: TRBJ2-5; length: 11; size: many; V: TRBV6-5; CDR3: CAISQIETQYF; DNA: TGTGCCATTAGTCAGATAGAGACCCAGTACTTC
D: NA; J: TRBJ1-2; length: 13; size: many; V: TRBV6-5; CDR3: CASSGDRINGYTF; DNA: TGTGCCAGCAGTGGAGACAGGATCAATGGCTACACCTTC
D: NA; J: TRBJ2-7; length: 13; size: NA; V: TRBV29-1; CDR3: CSVEDGWEYEQYF; DNA: TGCAGCGTTGAGGACGGATGGGAATACGAGCAGTACTTC
D: TRBD2; J: TRBJ2-7; length: 14; size: NA; V: TRBV20-1; CDR3: CSASTAGGTYEQYF; DNA: TGCAGTGCTAGTACAGCGGGGGGAACCTACGAGCAGTACTTC
D: NA; J: TRBJ1-5; length: 14; size: many; V: TRBV7-2; CDR3: CASSLSVGTQPQHF; DNA: TGTGCCAGCAGCCTTTCAGTAGGGACTCAGCCCCAGCATTTT
D: NA; J: TRBJ1-3; length: 15; size: many; V: TRBV7-2; CDR3: CASSLVAASGNTIYF; DNA: TGTGCCAGCAGCTTAGTAGCGGCCTCTGGAAACACCATATATTTT
D: TRBD2; J: TRBJ2-2; length: 15; size: many; V: TRBV20-1; CDR3: CSARVSGRAPGELFF; DNA: TGCAGTGCTAGAGTCAGCGGGAGGGCCCCCGGGGAGCTGTTTTTT
D: TRBD1; J: TRBJ1-1; length: 13; size: many; V: TRBV11-2; CDR3: CASSFQGGAEAFF; DNA: TGTGCCAGCAGCTTCCAGGGGGGCGCGGAGGCTTTCTTT
D: NA; J: TRBJ1-1; length: 15; size: NA; V: TRBV11-2; CDR3: CASLRPGAGNTEAFF; DNA: TGTGCCAGCTTACGACCAGGGGCAGGGAACACTGAAGCTTTCTTT
D: TRBD1; J: TRBJ2-1; length: 16; size: many; V: TRBV7-6; CDR3: CASSLLPGQGEDEQFF; DNA: TGTGCCAGCAGCTTGCTGCCGGGACAGGGTGAAGATGAGCAGTTCTTC
D: TRBD2; J: TRBJ2-3; length: 15; size: many; V: TRBV7-9; CDR3: CASSLRLASTDTQYF; DNA: TGTGCCAGCAGCCTGCGACTAGCAAGCACAGATACGCAGTATTTT
D: NA; J: TRBJ2-7; length: 12; size: many; V: TRBV7-8; CDR3: CASSLEGVEQYF; DNA: TGTGCCAGCAGCTTAGAAGGGGTCGAGCAGTACTTC
D: TRBD1; J: TRBJ2-5; length: 15; size: few; V: TRBV19; CDR3: CASSTNRDSQETQYF; DNA: TGTGCCAGTAGTACGAACCGGGACAGTCAAGAGACCCAGTACTTC
D: TRBD2; J: TRBJ2-5; length: 12; size: many; V: TRBV20-1; CDR3: CSGDAGGETQYF; DNA: TGCAGTGGGGACGCCGGGGGGGAGACCCAGTACTTC
D: NA; J: TRBJ1-1; length: 16; size: many; V: TRBV12-3/TRBV12-4; CDR3: CASSLARRTRNTEAFF; DNA: TGTGCCAGCAGTTTAGCTCGGCGGACTCGGAACACTGAAGCTTTCTTT
D: NA; J: TRBJ2-7; length: 14; size: many; V: TRBV7-2; CDR3: CASSHGGTSYEQYF; DNA: TGTGCCAGCAGCCATGGGGGGACCTCCTACGAGCAGTACTTC
D: TRBD2; J: TRBJ2-2; length: 16; size: many; V: TRBV6-1; CDR3: CASTLGLAGTTGELFF; DNA: TGTGCCAGCACCCTTGGACTAGCGGGGACCACCGGGGAGCTGTTTTTT
D: TRBD2; J: TRBJ2-7; length: 14; size: many; V: TRBV7-9; CDR3: CASSLASGGGEQYF; DNA: TGTGCCAGCAGCTTAGCTAGCGGGGGTGGAGAGCAGTACTTC
D: NA; J: TRBJ1-5; length: 17; size: few; V: TRBV7-9; CDR3: CASSSDHRRPSNQPQHF; DNA: TGTGCCAGCAGCTCGGACCACAGGCGCCCATCCAATCAGCCCCAGCATTTT
D: NA; J: TRBJ1-1; length: 13; size: once; V: TRBV20-1; CDR3: CSAVGPPNTEAFF; DNA: TGCAGTGCCGTTGGACCTCCGAACACTGAAGCTTTCTTT
D: TRBD1; J: TRBJ1-5; length: 15; size: few; V: TRBV20-1; CDR3: CSARRGTDKNQPQHF; DNA: TGCAGTGCTAGAAGAGGGACAGACAAAAATCAGCCCCAGCATTTT
D: NA; J: TRBJ1-3; length: 15; size: many; V: TRBV7-2; CDR3: CASSFLDSGEHTIYF; DNA: TGTGCCAGCAGCTTTCTCGACAGTGGTGAACACACCATATATTTT
D: NA; J: TRBJ1-2; length: 14; size: many; V: TRBV7-4; CDR3: CASSAEWGPYGYTF; DNA: TGTGCCAGCAGCGCCGAATGGGGGCCCTATGGCTACACCTTC
D: NA; J: TRBJ1-5; length: 16; size: few; V: TRBV2; CDR3: CASTPGPIRGNQPQHF; DNA: TGTGCCAGCACCCCGGGTCCCATAAGGGGCAATCAGCCCCAGCATTTT
D: NA; J: TRBJ2-7; length: 13; size: NA; V: TRBV7-9; CDR3: CASSLADGDEQYF; DNA: TGTGCCAGCAGCTTAGCGGACGGAGACGAGCAGTACTTC
D: TRBD1; J: TRBJ1-1; length: 15; size: few; V: TRBV14; CDR3: CASSQLTGVNTEAFF; DNA: TGTGCCAGCAGCCAGTTGACAGGGGTGAACACTGAAGCTTTCTTT
D: NA; J: TRBJ2-7; length: 16; size: many; V: TRBV14; CDR3: CASSPSQFAGAYEQYF; DNA: TGTGCCAGCAGCCCGTCCCAGTTCGCAGGGGCCTACGAGCAGTACTTC
D: TRBD2; J: TRBJ2-3; length: 18; size: many; V: TRBV24-1; CDR3: CATSDLQTSGGAGDTQYF; DNA: TGTGCCACCAGTGATTTGCAGACTAGCGGGGGGGCCGGTGATACGCAGTATTTT
D: TRBD1; J: TRBJ2-1; length: 16; size: few; V: TRBV7-2; CDR3: CASSKGASPLYNEQFF; DNA: TGTGCCAGCAGCAAGGGGGCTAGCCCCCTCTACAATGAGCAGTTCTTC
D: NA; J: TRBJ1-6; length: 12; size: many; V: TRBV7-2; CDR3: CASSLSVSPLHF; DNA: TGTGCCAGCAGCTTAAGCGTTTCACCCCTCCACTTT
D: NA; J: TRBJ2-4; length: 13; size: many; V: TRBV28; CDR3: CASSLRDRNIQYF; DNA: TGTGCCAGCAGTTTAAGGGACCGGAACATTCAGTACTTC
D: NA; J: TRBJ1-1; length: 17; size: many; V: TRBV7-2; CDR3: CASSWRTSSVMNTEAFF; DNA: TGTGCCAGCAGCTGGAGGACAAGCAGCGTTATGAACACTGAAGCTTTCTTT
D: TRBD1; J: TRBJ2-7; length: 14; size: few; V: TRBV11-2; CDR3: CASSPGQTAYEQYF; DNA: TGTGCCAGCTCCCCGGGACAGACTGCCTACGAGCAGTACTTC
D: NA; J: TRBJ2-7; length: 17; size: many; V: TRBV28; CDR3: CASSPPPGAGEHYEQYF; DNA: TGTGCCAGCAGTCCCCCCCCTGGGGCAGGGGAACACTACGAGCAGTACTTC
D: NA; J: TRBJ2-1; length: 14; size: many; V: TRBV7-8; CDR3: CASILGSSYNEQFF; DNA: TGTGCCAGCATCCTAGGGAGCTCCTACAATGAGCAGTTCTTC
D: NA; J: TRBJ2-5; length: 15; size: many; V: TRBV12-5; CDR3: CASGFSQGSPETQYF; DNA: TGTGCTAGTGGTTTCAGCCAGGGCTCCCCCGAGACCCAGTACTTC
D: NA; J: TRBJ2-2; length: 17; size: few; V: TRBV19; CDR3: CASRSSGRLLNTGELFF; DNA: TGTGCCAGTAGATCGTCTGGCAGACTCCTGAACACCGGGGAGCTGTTTTTT
D: NA; J: TRBJ2-7; length: 15; size: many; V: TRBV7-6; CDR3: CASSLEGRSMGEQYF; DNA: TGTGCCAGCAGCTTAGAGGGACGCTCAATGGGGGAGCAGTACTTC
D: TRBD1; J: TRBJ1-1; length: 16; size: many; V: TRBV7-2; CDR3: CASSLRTGTLGTEAFF; DNA: TGTGCCAGCAGCCTTCGGACAGGGACCTTGGGTACTGAAGCTTTCTTT
D: TRBD1; J: TRBJ2-1; length: 15; size: many; V: TRBV4-2; CDR3: CASSQDGQGVNEQFF; DNA: TGTGCCAGCAGCCAAGACGGACAGGGGGTCAATGAGCAGTTCTTC
D: TRBD1; J: TRBJ1-2; length: 15; size: few; V: TRBV19; CDR3: CASSIPGQGSDGYTF; DNA: TGTGCCAGTAGTATCCCCGGACAGGGCTCGGATGGCTACACCTTC
D: NA; J: TRBJ2-2; length: 14; size: many; V: TRBV7-2; CDR3: CASSPQTHTGELFF; DNA: TGTGCCAGCAGCCCACAGACCCACACCGGGGAGCTGTTTTTT
D: NA; J: TRBJ2-7; length: 12; size: few; V: TRBV18; CDR3: CASSPSTGAQYF; DNA: TGTGCCAGCTCACCATCTACAGGCGCGCAGTACTTC
D: NA; J: TRBJ2-5; length: 15; size: NA; V: TRBV28; CDR3: CASSPLLAIGETQYF; DNA: TGTGCCAGCAGTCCACTTCTAGCGATAGGAGAGACCCAGTACTTC
D: NA; J: TRBJ2-2; length: 16; size: NA; V: TRBV4-1; CDR3: CASSQDSGYATGELFF; DNA: TGCGCCAGCAGCCAAGATTCGGGGTACGCGACCGGGGAGCTGTTTTTT
D: NA; J: TRBJ2-1; length: 16; size: many; V: TRBV7-2; CDR3: CASSLEGAVEFNEQFF; DNA: TGTGCCAGCAGCTTGGAGGGGGCGGTGGAATTCAATGAGCAGTTCTTC
D: TRBD1; J: TRBJ1-2; length: 13; size: NA; V: TRBV28; CDR3: CASSWTGNYGYTF; DNA: TGTGCCAGCAGCTGGACAGGGAACTATGGCTACACCTTC
D: NA; J: TRBJ2-7; length: 12; size: NA; V: TRBV6-6; CDR3: CASNQIGREQYF; DNA: TGTGCCAGCAATCAAATTGGGCGGGAGCAGTACTTC
D: NA; J: TRBJ2-5; length: 17; size: few; V: TRBV10-3; CDR3: CAISVSPAALYQETQYF; DNA: TGTGCCATCAGTGTATCTCCGGCAGCTTTGTACCAAGAGACCCAGTACTTC
D: NA; J: TRBJ2-3; length: 14; size: many; V: TRBV28; CDR3: CASSLQGSPDTQYF; DNA: TGTGCCAGCAGTCTACAGGGTAGCCCAGATACGCAGTATTTT
D: NA; J: TRBJ1-1; length: 12; size: NA; V: TRBV7-9; CDR3: CASSLAGVEAFF; DNA: TGTGCCAGCAGCTTAGCGGGAGTTGAAGCTTTCTTT
D: NA; J: TRBJ2-1; length: 15; size: few; V: TRBV11-2; CDR3: CASSLDLGGYNEQFF; DNA: TGTGCCAGCAGCTTAGATCTGGGGGGCTACAATGAGCAGTTCTTC
D: NA; J: TRBJ1-5; length: 15; size: many; V: TRBV24-1; CDR3: CATSGASPADQPQHF; DNA: TGTGCCACGAGTGGGGCATCCCCGGCGGACCAGCCCCAGCATTTT
D: NA; J: TRBJ1-3; length: 19; size: many; V: TRBV7-2; CDR3: CASSLAKGRTPSSGNTIYF; DNA: TGTGCCAGCAGCTTAGCGAAGGGGAGGACTCCAAGCTCTGGAAACACCATATATTTT